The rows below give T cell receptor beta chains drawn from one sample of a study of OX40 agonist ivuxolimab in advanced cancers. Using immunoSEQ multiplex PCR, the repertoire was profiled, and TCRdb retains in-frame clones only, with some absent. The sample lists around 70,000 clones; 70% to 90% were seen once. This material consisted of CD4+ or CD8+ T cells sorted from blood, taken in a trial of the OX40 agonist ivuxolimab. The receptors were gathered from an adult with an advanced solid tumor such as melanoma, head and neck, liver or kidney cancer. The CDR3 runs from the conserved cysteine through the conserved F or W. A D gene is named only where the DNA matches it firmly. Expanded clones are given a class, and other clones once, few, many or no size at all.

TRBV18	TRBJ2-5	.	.	TGTGCCAGCTCACCACCGAGAGGGGTCCAAGAGACCCAGTACTTC	CASSPPRGVQETQYF
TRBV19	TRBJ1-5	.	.	TGTGCCAGTAGCCTTCGTGCAGGGGGCAATCAGCCCCAGCATTTT	CASSLRAGGNQPQHF
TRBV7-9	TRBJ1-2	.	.	TGTGCCAGCAGCTTAGAACTCTATGGCTACACCTTC	CASSLELYGYTF
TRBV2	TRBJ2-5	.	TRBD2	TGTGCCAACGGACTAGCGGGGGGGCAAGAGACCCAGTACTTC	CANGLAGGQETQYF
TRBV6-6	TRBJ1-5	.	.	TGTGCCAGCAGTGAGGCGGGTAGCAATCAGCCCCAGCATTTT	CASSEAGSNQPQHF
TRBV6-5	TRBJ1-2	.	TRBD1	TGTGCCAGCCACCGCAGACAGGGTAACTATGGCTACACCTTC	CASHRRQGNYGYTF
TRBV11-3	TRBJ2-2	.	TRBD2	TGTGCCAGCAGCCGGACTAGCGGGAGGGCCCTCGGGGAGCTGTTTTTT	CASSRTSGRALGELFF
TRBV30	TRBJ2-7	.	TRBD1	TGTGCCTGGAACTTAGGACAGGGGGCGGAGGAGCAGTACTTC	CAWNLGQGAEEQYF
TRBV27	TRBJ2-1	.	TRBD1	TGTGCCAGCAGCCAAGGACAGGCTGTAATCAATGAGCAGTTCTTC	CASSQGQAVINEQFF
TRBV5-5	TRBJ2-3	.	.	TGTGCCAGCAGCTACCGCCCCCGGGACACTGATACGCAGTATTTT	CASSYRPRDTDTQYF
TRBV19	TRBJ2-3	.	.	TGTGCCAGTAGTATAGGGAGGGATACGCAGTATTTT	CASSIGRDTQYF
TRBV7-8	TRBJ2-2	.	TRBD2	TGTGCCAGCAGCCCGAGACTAGCGGGAAACACCGGGGAGCTGTTTTTT	CASSPRLAGNTGELFF
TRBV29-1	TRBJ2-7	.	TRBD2	TGCAGCGTTGACTCAAGCGGGAGTTCGCACGAGCAGTACTTC	CSVDSSGSSHEQYF
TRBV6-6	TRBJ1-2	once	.	TGTGCCAGCAGCGGCACAGGGACCAACTATGGCTACACCTTC	CASSGTGTNYGYTF
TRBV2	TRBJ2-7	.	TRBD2	TGTGCCAGCAGTGAGAGGGCTAGCGGGACCTACGAGCAGTACTTC	CASSERASGTYEQYF
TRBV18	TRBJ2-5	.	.	TGTGCCAGCTCCGCGGCCCAAGAGACCCAGTACTTC	CASSAAQETQYF
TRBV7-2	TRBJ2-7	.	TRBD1	TGTGCCAGCAGCCCCAGACAGGGTTCGGCCGGTGGGGAGCAGTACTTC	CASSPRQGSAGGEQYF
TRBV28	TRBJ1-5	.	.	TGTGCCAGCATTACTGGGGGGGGCAATCAGCCCCAGCATTTT	CASITGGGNQPQHF
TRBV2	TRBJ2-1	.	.	TGTGCCAGCAGTCCGACAGGTTGGGGGTTCTACAATGAGCAGTTCTTC	CASSPTGWGFYNEQFF
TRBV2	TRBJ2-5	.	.	TGTGCCAGCAGTCCAGGTCGACAACCCCAAGAGACCCAGTACTTC	CASSPGRQPQETQYF
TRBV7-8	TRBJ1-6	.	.	TGTGCCAGCAGCTTAGCCTCAGTGCCCCTCCACTTT	CASSLASVPLHF
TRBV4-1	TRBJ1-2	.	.	TGCGCCAGCAGCCCTCCAGCGGACCGCTATGGCTACACCTTC	CASSPPADRYGYTF
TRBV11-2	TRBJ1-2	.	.	TGTGCCAGCAGCTTCACCGGTTCCTATGGCTACACCTTC	CASSFTGSYGYTF
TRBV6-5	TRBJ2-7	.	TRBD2	TGTGCCAGCAGCTACGGGGGGGCCCTTTCCTACGAGCAGTACTTC	CASSYGGALSYEQYF
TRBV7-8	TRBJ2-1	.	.	TGTGCCAGCAGCTTCGGCTTTACCAATGAGCAGTTCTTC	CASSFGFTNEQFF
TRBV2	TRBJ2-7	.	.	TGTGCCAGCAGTGAAGACGGTTACGAGCAGTACTTC	CASSEDGYEQYF
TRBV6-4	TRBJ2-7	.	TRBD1	TGTGCCAGCAGGCCCGACAGGGCCGACGAGCAGTACTTC	CASRPDRADEQYF
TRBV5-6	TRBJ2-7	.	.	TGTGCCAGCAGCTCGAGAGCCTACGAGCAGTACTTC	CASSSRAYEQYF
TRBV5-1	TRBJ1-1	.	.	TGCGCCAGCAGCACCTTCTACCAAATGAACACTGAAGCTTTCTTT	CASSTFYQMNTEAFF
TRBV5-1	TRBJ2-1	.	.	TGCGCCAGCAGCGGGCGAGGCAATGAGCAGTTCTTC	CASSGRGNEQFF
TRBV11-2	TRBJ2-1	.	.	TGTGCCAGCAGCTTCCCCACGGCCAATGAGCAGTTCTTC	CASSFPTANEQFF
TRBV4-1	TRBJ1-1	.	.	TGCGCCAGCAGCCAAGACGGCTCTGGTGGGACTGAAGCTTTCTTT	CASSQDGSGGTEAFF
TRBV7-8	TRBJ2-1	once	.	TGTGCCAGCAGCAAATCTTGGGGAGGCAATGAGCAGTTCTTC	CASSKSWGGNEQFF
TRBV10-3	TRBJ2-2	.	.	TGTGCCATCAGCGGGACACTAACCGGGGAGCTGTTTTTT	CAISGTLTGELFF
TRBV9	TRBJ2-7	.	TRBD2	TGTGCCAGCAGCGTAGAGGCGGGGGGCTCGAACGAGCAGTACTTC	CASSVEAGGSNEQYF
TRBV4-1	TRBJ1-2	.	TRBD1	TGCGCCAGCAGCCAAGTGGGACAGGGAAACTATGGCTACACCTTC	CASSQVGQGNYGYTF
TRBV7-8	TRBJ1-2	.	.	TGTGCCAGCAGCACATTTCAGGGGAACACCCTATATGGCTACACCTTC	CASSTFQGNTLYGYTF
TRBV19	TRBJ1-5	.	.	TGTGCCAGTAGTATAACCCCCCCAGGTCAGCCCCAGCATTTT	CASSITPPGQPQHF
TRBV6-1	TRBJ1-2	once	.	TGTGCCAGCAGTTTCACCGCAACCTATGGCTACACCTTC	CASSFTATYGYTF
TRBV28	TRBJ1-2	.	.	TGTGCCAGCAGTACTACCGGGAACTATGGCTACACCTTC	CASSTTGNYGYTF
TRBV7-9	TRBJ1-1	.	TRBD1	TGTGCCAGCAGCACAGGGGATAACACTGAAGCTTTCTTT	CASSTGDNTEAFF
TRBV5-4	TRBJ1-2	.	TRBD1	TGTGCCAGCAGACCTGGACAGGGAAACTATGGCTACACCTTC	CASRPGQGNYGYTF
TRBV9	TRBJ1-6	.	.	TGTGCCAGCAGCGTAGGGCAGCGGAGCGGTTCACCCCTCCACTTT	CASSVGQRSGSPLHF
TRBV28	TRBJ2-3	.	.	TGTGCCAGCAGTTTATTCCGTGGTCGGCGGGGAAGCACAGATACGCAGTATTTT	CASSLFRGRRGSTDTQYF
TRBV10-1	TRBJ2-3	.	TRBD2	TGCGCCAGCAGTGACCCGGGACTAGCGGGCCGCACAGATACGCAGTATTTT	CASSDPGLAGRTDTQYF